This T cell receptor (beta chain) came from a study of identical twins. The germline V and J ends were trimmed by 1 base and 2 bases, with 14 bases remaining between them. The CDR3 consists of 15 residues. Per germline, CDR1 DFQATT and CDR2 SNEGSKA (reference sequence). A single record per CDR3 protein comes from TCRdb applying MiXCR to the 5' RACE reads. The sample lists 1.5 million to 2 million distinct CDR3 sequences, roughly 35% occurring once. Study-level points and caveats: Donors were not followed over many years; analysis was cross-sectional. Carriage of fewer insertions was seen in abundant cord blood beta clonotypes, whereas memory repertoires showed none. Alpha sequences out of frame and shared by twins had excess low generation probability.

Concerning this clonotype: The antigen remains unidentified.

V gene TRBV20-1 combines with J gene TRBJ2-5, with D unresolved. The sequence derives from a newborn girl in good health. Sequences were obtained from cord blood. The CDR3 DNA sequence: TGCAGTGCTAGAGCCCTCCGGGCCCTGCAAGAGACCCAGTACTTC. Protein product: CSARALRALQETQYF.